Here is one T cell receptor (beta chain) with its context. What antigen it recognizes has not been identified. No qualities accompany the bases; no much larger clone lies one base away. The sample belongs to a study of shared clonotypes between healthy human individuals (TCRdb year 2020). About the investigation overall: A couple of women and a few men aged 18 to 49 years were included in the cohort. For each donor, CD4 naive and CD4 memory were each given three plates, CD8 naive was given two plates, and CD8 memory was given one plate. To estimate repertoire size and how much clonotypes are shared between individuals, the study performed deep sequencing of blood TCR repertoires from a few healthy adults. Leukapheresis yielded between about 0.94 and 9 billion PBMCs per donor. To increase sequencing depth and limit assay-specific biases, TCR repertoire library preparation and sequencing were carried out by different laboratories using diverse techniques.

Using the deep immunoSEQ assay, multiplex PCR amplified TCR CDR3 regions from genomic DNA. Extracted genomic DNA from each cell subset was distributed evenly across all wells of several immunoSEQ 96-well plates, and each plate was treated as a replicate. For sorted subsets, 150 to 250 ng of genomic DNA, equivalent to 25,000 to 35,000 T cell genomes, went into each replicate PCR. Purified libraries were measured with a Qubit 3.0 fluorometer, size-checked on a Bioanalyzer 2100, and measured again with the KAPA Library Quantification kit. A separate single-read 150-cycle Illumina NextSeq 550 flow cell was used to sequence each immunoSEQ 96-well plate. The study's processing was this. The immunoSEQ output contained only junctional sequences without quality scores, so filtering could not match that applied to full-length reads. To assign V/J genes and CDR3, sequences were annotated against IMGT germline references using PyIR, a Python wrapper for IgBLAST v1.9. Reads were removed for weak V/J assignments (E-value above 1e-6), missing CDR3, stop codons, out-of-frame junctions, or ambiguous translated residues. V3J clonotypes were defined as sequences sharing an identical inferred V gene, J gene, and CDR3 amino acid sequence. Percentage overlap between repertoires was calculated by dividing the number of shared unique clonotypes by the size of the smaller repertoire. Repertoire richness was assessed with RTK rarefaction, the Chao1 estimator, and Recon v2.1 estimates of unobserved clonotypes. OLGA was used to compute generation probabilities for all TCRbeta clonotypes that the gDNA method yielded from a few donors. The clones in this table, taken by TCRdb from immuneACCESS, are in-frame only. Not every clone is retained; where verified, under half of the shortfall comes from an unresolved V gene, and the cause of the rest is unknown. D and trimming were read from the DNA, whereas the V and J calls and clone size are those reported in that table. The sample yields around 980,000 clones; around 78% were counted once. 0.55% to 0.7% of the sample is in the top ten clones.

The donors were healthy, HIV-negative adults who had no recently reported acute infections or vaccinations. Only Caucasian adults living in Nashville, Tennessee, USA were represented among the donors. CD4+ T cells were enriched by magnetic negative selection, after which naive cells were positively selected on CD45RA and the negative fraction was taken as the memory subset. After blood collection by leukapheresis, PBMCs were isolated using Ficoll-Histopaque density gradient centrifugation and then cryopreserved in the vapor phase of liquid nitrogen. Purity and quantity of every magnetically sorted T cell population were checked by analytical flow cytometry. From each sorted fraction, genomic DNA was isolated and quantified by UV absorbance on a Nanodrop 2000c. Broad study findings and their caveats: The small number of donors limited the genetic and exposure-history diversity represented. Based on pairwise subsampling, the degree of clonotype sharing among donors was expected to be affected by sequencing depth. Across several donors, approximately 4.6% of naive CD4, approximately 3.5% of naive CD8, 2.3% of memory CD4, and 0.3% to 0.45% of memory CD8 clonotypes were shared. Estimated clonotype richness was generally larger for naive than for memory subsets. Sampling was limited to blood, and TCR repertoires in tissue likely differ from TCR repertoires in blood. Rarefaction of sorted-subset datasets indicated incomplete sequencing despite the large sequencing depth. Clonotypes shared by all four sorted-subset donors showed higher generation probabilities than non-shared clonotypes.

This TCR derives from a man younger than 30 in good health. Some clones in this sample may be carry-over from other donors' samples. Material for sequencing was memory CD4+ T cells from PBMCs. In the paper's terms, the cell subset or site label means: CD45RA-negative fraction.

This receptor carries the CDR3 CASSQGGQVGPYEQYF. In nucleotides, the sequence is TGTGCCAGCAGCCAAGGCGGACAGGTGGGGCCCTACGAGCAGTACTTC. This chain joins TRBV5-4 to TRBJ2-7; 7 junctional bases match TRBD1. Here V drops 4 bases and J drops 2 bases, and the junction holds 12 bases not matched to any gene. The germline V gene (reference sequence) supplies CDR1 SGHNT and CDR2 YYREEE. There are 16 amino acids in the CDR3, from cysteine to phenylalanine inclusive. The sequence is cut down to CDR3 DNA, 48 bases in frame from base 1.